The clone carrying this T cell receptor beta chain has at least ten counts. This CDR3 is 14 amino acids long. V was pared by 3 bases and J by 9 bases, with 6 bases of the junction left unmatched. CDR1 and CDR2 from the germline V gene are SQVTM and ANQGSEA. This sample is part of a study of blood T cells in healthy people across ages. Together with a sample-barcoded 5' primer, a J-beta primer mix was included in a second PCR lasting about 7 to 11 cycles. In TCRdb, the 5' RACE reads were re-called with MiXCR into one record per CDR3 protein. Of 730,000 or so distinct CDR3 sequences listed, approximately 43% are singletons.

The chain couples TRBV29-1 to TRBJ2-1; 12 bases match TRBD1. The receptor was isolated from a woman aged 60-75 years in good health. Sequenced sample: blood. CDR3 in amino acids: CSVDPGTGGSEQFF. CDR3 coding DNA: TGCAGCGTTGACCCCGGGACAGGGGGCAGTGAGCAGTTCTTC.